This TCR beta chain was identified in a study of blood T cell repertoires in COVID-19. The wider study: Sites in the United States, Italy and Spain provided acute and convalescent COVID-19 samples.

Germline loops: CDR1 SGHRS, CDR2 YFSETQ. V lost 4 bases, J lost 8 bases, and 6 bases stayed unmatched. This CDR3 region has 16 residues. In the authors' methods: Nucleated cell number was recorded as an estimate derived from reference gene primer amplification. Profiling relied on immunoSEQ multiplex PCR, and the TCRdb table lists in-frame clones only, not all of them. Clonal size and the V and J genes are those of that table, whereas D and trimming came from the DNA. The sample holds around 380,000 clones; over 65% are singletons and the top ten take more than 1%. The source of this sequence is a human donor with acute or convalescent COVID-19. The donor label of this sample is uncertain. The sequenced sample was peripheral blood. The chain uses TRBV5-1 and TRBJ2-1, with 16 bases that match TRBD2. DNA of the CDR3: TGCGCCAGCAGCGCTGGGACTAGCGGGGGGGTTTATGAGCAGTTCTTC. Its translation is CASSAGTSGGVYEQFF.